Listed here are 27 T cell receptor beta chains from one sample, sequenced in a study of cytomegalovirus exposure and HLA in healthy donors. The PCR contained 60 Vbeta and 13 Jbeta primers. Assay: immunoSEQ multiplex PCR; the TCRdb copy retains only in-frame clones and omits some. The sample lists around 200,000 clones, around 83% occurring once. Sequencing was carried out using PBMCs. These receptors all stem from a middle-aged man in good health and CMV-seronegative.

The chain combines TRBV14 with TRBJ2-1, with 9 bases aligning to TRBD2. CDR1 SGHDN and CDR2 FVKESK come from the germline V gene. The CDR3 spans 15 residues. Trimming at V came to 4 bases and at J to 4 bases, leaving 5 bases not matched to a gene. The CDR3 loop reads CASSRSGGQYNEQFF. CDR3 bases: TGTGCCAGCAGCCGCAGCGGGGGGCAGTACAATGAGCAGTTCTTC.

This clone showed up just once. A read error may produce the germline difference seen at one junction end. The chain is built from TRBV5-1 and TRBJ1-2; TRBD1 is a possible D gene (5 bases). This CDR3 contains 12 residues. Germline V CDR1 and CDR2: SGHRS, YFSETQ. The CDR3, as DNA: TGCGCCAGCAGCTTGGCGGGGGGTCCCCCTGGCTTC. This codes for CASSLAGGPPGF.

As regards this clone: Compared with germline, one end of the junction differs, possibly owing to a read error. The rearrangement uses TRBV19 and TRBJ1-6, with TRBD1 matching 7 bases. Germline CDR1 reads LNHDA; CDR2 reads SQIVND (reference sequence). This CDR3 contains 15 residues. In DNA, the CDR3 is TGTACCAGTAGTACAAACAGGGGTATGAATTCACCCCTCCACTTT. Amino acid sequence: CTSSTNRGMNSPLHF.

The rearrangement joins TRBV7-9 to TRBJ1-6; D call uncertain. This CDR3 comprises 15 residues. Germline V gene sequence: CDR1 SEHNR, CDR2 FQNEAQ (reference sequence). Trimming took 6 bases from V and 0 from J, leaving 9 bases between them. The CDR3 nucleotides read TGTGCCAGCAGTGTTTCGAGCTCCTATAATTCACCCCTCCACTTT. Residues: CASSVSSSYNSPLHF.

This chain connects TRBV11-3 to TRBJ2-3, with 11 bases that match TRBD2. The CDR3 covers 16 residues. Germline loops: CDR1 SGHNT, CDR2 YENEEA. V shed 1 base and J 2 bases; nucleotides not matched to a gene: 2. DNA of the CDR3: TGTGCCAGCAGCTTAGTAGCGGGAGGGTCCACAGATACGCAGTATTTT. As protein: CASSLVAGGSTDTQYF.

The chain combines TRBV30 with TRBJ2-2; 8 bases map to TRBD1. The V segment lost 3 bases and the J segment 4 bases; nucleotides outside the gene matches: 7. Germline loops: CDR1 GTSNPN, CDR2 SVGIG (reference sequence). CDR3 length equals 15 residues. DNA for the CDR3: TGTGCCTGGAGCAGGGACAGGACGGGCACCGGGGAGCTGTTTTTT. Residues: CAWSRDRTGTGELFF.

In this sample, this clone turned up once. CDR3 residues: CASSLDGRAHNEQFF. Here the CDR3 DNA reads TGTGCCAGCAGCTTAGATGGGAGGGCACACAATGAGCAGTTCTTC. The gene calls are TRBV7-2 and TRBJ2-1; the match to TRBD2 covers 7 bases. V lost 1 base and J lost 5; bases outside the gene matches: 5. CDR3 length equals 15 residues. Germline V gene data show CDR1 as SGHTA and CDR2 as FQGNSA.

The rearrangement uses TRBV6-6 and TRBJ1-5, with 7 bases that match TRBD1. In germline, CDR1 is MNHNY, CDR2 SVGAGI (reference sequence). The CDR3 is made up of 15 amino acids. V shed 0 bases, J shed 5 bases, and the junction held 4 bases outside the gene matches. Here the CDR3 reads CASSYSRGTHQPQHF. CDR3 coding DNA: TGTGCCAGCAGTTACTCCAGGGGGACTCATCAGCCCCAGCATTTT.

The chain employs TRBV19 and TRBJ1-1; TRBD1 aligns across 8 bases. The CDR3 runs to 16 residues. The germline gives CDR1 LNHDA, CDR2 SQIVND (reference sequence). The trim removed 4 bases at V and 3 bases at J, leaving 10 bases unmatched. The DNA for the CDR3 is TGTGCCAGTAGTAAAGGACAGGGAAGGGGCGACACTGAAGCTTTCTTT. Its protein is CASSKGQGRGDTEAFF.

This chain uses TRBV5-6 with TRBJ2-5; D remains ambiguous. The DNA end favors TRBJ2-7, so the J call may be wrong. This CDR3 has 12 amino acids. CDR1 and CDR2 from the germline V gene are SGHDT and YYEEEE. CDR3 DNA sequence: TGTGCCAGCAGCTTGTTCCGCTACGAGCAGTACTTC. This codes for CASSLFRYEQYF.

V gene TRBV28 combines with J gene TRBJ1-5; D is possibly TRBD1 (6 bases). Germline V lookup: CDR1 MDHEN, CDR2 SYDVKM. This CDR3 region has 15 residues. V was cut by 6 bases and J by 3 bases, with 15 bases left in between. The CDR3 coding sequence is TGTGCCAGCAGGGCAGGGGTCCGAACCAATCAGCCCCAGCATTTT. Residues: CASRAGVRTNQPQHF. The full variable domain, its missing parts supplied by reference TRBV28 and TRBJ1-5, is DVKVTQSSRYLVKRTGEKVFLECVQDMDHENMFWYRQDPGLGLRLIYFSYDVKMKEKGDIPEGYSVSREKKERFSLILESASTNQTSMYLCASRAGVRTNQPQHFGDGTRLSIL.

Here the CDR3 DNA reads TGTGCCAGCTCACCTACAGTGAACACTGAAGCTTTCTTT. Protein sequence: CASSPTVNTEAFF. The chain is built from TRBV18 and TRBJ1-1; D unclear. Trimming took off 3 bases at V and 0 bases at J, with 5 bases between the two ends. CDR1 KGHSH and CDR2 LQKENI come from the germline V gene. This CDR3 has 13 residues.

The rearrangement links TRBV18 to TRBJ2-1; D is unclear. The CDR3 sequence is 16 residues long. Trimming took off 3 bases at V and 0 bases at J, with 12 bases between the two ends. Germline V gives CDR1 KGHSH, CDR2 LQKENI. The CDR3 reads CASSPSTGSSYNEQFF. The CDR3 DNA follows: TGTGCCAGCTCACCTTCGACTGGAAGCTCCTACAATGAGCAGTTCTTC.

V gene TRBV7-2 combines with J gene TRBJ2-5; TRBD1 aligns across 9 bases. This CDR3 has 16 residues. V lost 0 bases to trimming and J lost 5 bases; unmatched junction nucleotides: 7. CDR1 is SGHTA and CDR2 is FQGNSA in the germline V gene. In DNA, the CDR3 is TGTGCCAGCAGCTTAGCCCCGGGACAGGGCTTGGAGACCCAGTACTTC. As protein: CASSLAPGQGLETQYF. The full variable domain, its missing parts supplied by reference TRBV7-2 and TRBJ2-5, is GAGVSQSPSNKVTEKGKDVELRCDPISGHTALYWYRQSLGQGLEFLIYFQGNSAPDKSGLPSDRFSAERTGGSVSTLTIQRTQQEDSAVYLCASSLAPGQGLETQYFGPGTRLLVL.

By share, this clone ranks as medium-sized. V is TRBV5-1 and J is TRBJ2-3; TRBD2 is a possible D gene (5 bases). V lost 1 base to trimming and J lost 0 bases, with 12 bases between them. Germline assignment: CDR1 SGHRS and CDR2 YFSETQ. The CDR3 covers 16 residues. The CDR3 nucleotides are TGCGCCAGCAGCTTGCACCCAAGAGGGAGCACAGATACGCAGTATTTT. Amino acid sequence: CASSLHPRGSTDTQYF.

The chain has TRBV2 and TRBJ1-3; tentatively, D is TRBD1 (5 bases). Per germline, CDR1 SNHLY and CDR2 FYNNEI. V dropped 4 bases and J dropped 0 bases, with 7 bases sitting between them. This CDR3 is built from 14 residues. The CDR3: CASSGGHSGNTIYF. Written as DNA, the CDR3 is TGTGCCAGCAGTGGCGGACACTCTGGAAACACCATATATTTT.

This clone is a singleton in its sample. V and J are TRBV5-1 and TRBJ1-3, with D possibly matching TRBD1 (6 bases). The CDR3 runs 14 residues. Per germline, CDR1 SGHRS and CDR2 YFSETQ. V lost 3 bases, J lost 3 bases, and 10 bases lay in between. The CDR3 region has the DNA TGCGCCAGCAGCTGGGGGACAAGTGGAAACACCATATATTTT. It is translated as CASSWGTSGNTIYF.

V is TRBV7-9 and J is TRBJ2-7, with D possibly TRBD2 on 5 matching bases. The CDR3 is made up of 15 amino acids. Germline V gives CDR1 SEHNR, CDR2 FQNEAQ (reference sequence). V lost 2 bases, J lost 1 base, and 12 bases lay in between. Here the CDR3 reads CASSLREVASYEQYF. The DNA of the CDR3 is TGTGCCAGCAGCTTAAGAGAAGTAGCGTCCTACGAGCAGTACTTC.

This chain uses TRBV7-2 with TRBJ2-3; the match to TRBD2 covers 15 bases. Germline CDR1 is SGHTA and CDR2 is FQGNSA. Unmatched junction bases numbered 7, after V lost 5 bases and J lost 1 base. This CDR3 contains 18 residues. The CDR3 DNA reads as TGTGCCAGCAGCCTGGGACTAGCGGGAGGCCGGGGCACAGATACGCAGTATTTT. It encodes CASSLGLAGGRGTDTQYF.

This clone was seen only once. The V gene is TRBV4-1, the J gene TRBJ2-3, with 8 nucleotides matching TRBD2. CDR3 length equals 15 residues. The trim removed 3 bases at V and 9 bases at J, leaving 11 bases unmatched. The germline V gene encodes CDR1 MGHRA and CDR2 YSYEKL. The CDR3 loop is CASSQPPSGSETQYF. In DNA form, the CDR3 reads TGCGCCAGCAGCCAGCCTCCAAGCGGGAGTGAAACGCAGTATTTT.

V gene TRBV4-1 combines with J gene TRBJ1-2, with D possibly TRBD1 on 5 matching bases. The CDR3 has 14 amino acids. The germline CDR1 and CDR2 sequences are MGHRA and YSYEKL. V was pared by 1 base and J by 4 bases, with 10 bases between. The CDR3 region is CASSQGTPVYGYTF. The CDR3, as DNA: TGCGCCAGCAGCCAAGGGACACCAGTCTATGGCTACACCTTC.

This clone has a single count. The chain links TRBV5-1 to TRBJ2-2, with a possible D match to TRBD1 (6 bases). The V gene lost 0 bases and the J gene lost 6 bases, with 9 bases spanning the gap. The CDR3 consists of 14 residues. Germline CDR1 SGHRS, CDR2 YFSETQ. The CDR3 sequence: CASSLDPGAGELFF. Here the CDR3 DNA reads TGCGCCAGCAGCTTGGATCCAGGGGCCGGGGAGCTGTTTTTT.

V is TRBV27 and J is TRBJ1-1; D may be TRBD1 (6 bases). Germline-derived CDR1 and CDR2 are MNHEY and SMNVEV (reference sequence). V lost 1 base and J lost 3, with 12 bases in between. This CDR3 contains 15 residues. CDR3 in DNA: TGTGCCAGCAGTTTATTGCGGGGGGCGGACACTGAAGCTTTCTTT. Translation gives CASSLLRGADTEAFF.

This sequence joins TRBV5-6 and TRBJ2-3; the match to TRBD2 covers 10 bases. Unmatched junction bases numbered 9, after V lost 3 bases and J lost 5 bases. The CDR3 runs to 16 residues. The germline CDR1 and CDR2 sequences are SGHDT and YYEEEE. This chain's CDR3 is CASSSLAGGEGDTQYF. Here the CDR3 DNA reads TGTGCCAGCAGCTCATTAGCGGGAGGAGAGGGAGATACGCAGTATTTT.

This rearrangement joins TRBV7-6 to TRBJ2-1; no reliable D call. The V end lost 1 base, the J end lost 3 bases, and 4 bases lay between the germline ends. The CDR3 loop spans 13 amino acids. CDR1 and CDR2 from the germline V gene are SGHVS and FNYEAQ. CDR3 DNA sequence: TGTGCCAGCAGCTTAGACAACTACAATGAGCAGTTCTTC. This encodes CASSLDNYNEQFF.

This chain's CDR3 is CASSVDRGQEETQYF. The CDR3 DNA sequence: TGTGCCAGCAGCGTCGACAGGGGTCAGGAGGAGACCCAGTACTTC. The genes are TRBV7-2 and TRBJ2-5, with 8 nucleotides matching TRBD1. The CDR3 length is 15 residues. V trimming: 5 bases; J trimming: 5 bases; junction bases outside the gene matches: 10. Germline-derived CDR1 and CDR2 are SGHTA and FQGNSA.

This rearrangement joins TRBV14 to TRBJ2-3; D gene unclear. This CDR3 spans 15 amino acids. The V gene's germline CDR1 is SGHDN and CDR2 FVKESK. The V and J ends lost 1 base and 2 bases respectively, with 10 bases between them. The CDR3 nucleotides read TGTGCCAGCAGCCAAGTGATGGCCCCCACAGATACGCAGTATTTT. Translating it yields CASSQVMAPTDTQYF.